This T cell receptor (beta chain) was observed in a study of Graves' ophthalmopathy and Graves' hyperthyroidism. For repertoire sequencing, the TCR beta CDR3 regions were amplified from RNA transcripts. The first round was an RT-PCR with HTBI primers, and the second round was a multiplex PCR. Using its own MiXCR run on the multiplex PCR reads, TCRdb lists one record per CDR3 protein. The sample contains 600,000 to 650,000 distinct CDR3 sequences, 22% of which appear only once. Many counts were recorded for this clonotype. Source material: peripheral blood. The source is a woman aged 18-29 years with stable Graves' hyperthyroidism. Some clones in this sample may be carry-over from other donors' samples.

CDR3 amino acids: CASSPLFGQDGPYEQYF. The CDR3, as DNA: TGTGCCAGCAGTCCCCTGTTCGGGCAAGATGGCCCCTACGAGCAGTACTTC. The chain has TRBV28 and TRBJ2-7, with no clear D. Trimming shortened V by 5 bases and J by 2 bases, and 22 bases separated the two germline ends. The CDR3 extends over 17 amino acids. Germline V gives CDR1 MDHEN, CDR2 SYDVKM.